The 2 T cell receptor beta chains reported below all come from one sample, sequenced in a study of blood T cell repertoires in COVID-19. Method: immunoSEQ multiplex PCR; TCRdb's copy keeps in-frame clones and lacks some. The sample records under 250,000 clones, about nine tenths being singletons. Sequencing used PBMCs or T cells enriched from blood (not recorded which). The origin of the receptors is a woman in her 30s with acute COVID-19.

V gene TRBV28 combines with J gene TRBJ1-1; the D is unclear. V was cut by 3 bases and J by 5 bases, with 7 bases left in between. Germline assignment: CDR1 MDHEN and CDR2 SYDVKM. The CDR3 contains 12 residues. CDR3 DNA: TGTGCCAGCAGTTTTCCAGGTACTGAAGCTTTCTTT. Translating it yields CASSFPGTEAFF. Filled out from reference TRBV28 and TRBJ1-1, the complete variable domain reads DVKVTQSSRYLVKRTGEKVFLECVQDMDHENMFWYRQDPGLGLRLIYFSYDVKMKEKGDIPEGYSVSREKKERFSLILESASTNQTSMYLCASSFPGTEAFFGQGTRLTVV.

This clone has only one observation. Written as DNA, the CDR3 is TGTGCCAGCAGCACTTACTCAGGGGGCGCGAGGAACACTGAAGCTTTCTTT. This translates into CASSTYSGGARNTEAFF. The chain is built from TRBV9 and TRBJ1-1; 8 positions agree with TRBD1. V shed 4 bases, J shed 1 base, and the junction held 12 bases outside the gene matches. Germline values: CDR1 SGDLS, CDR2 YYNGEE. The CDR3 runs 17 residues.